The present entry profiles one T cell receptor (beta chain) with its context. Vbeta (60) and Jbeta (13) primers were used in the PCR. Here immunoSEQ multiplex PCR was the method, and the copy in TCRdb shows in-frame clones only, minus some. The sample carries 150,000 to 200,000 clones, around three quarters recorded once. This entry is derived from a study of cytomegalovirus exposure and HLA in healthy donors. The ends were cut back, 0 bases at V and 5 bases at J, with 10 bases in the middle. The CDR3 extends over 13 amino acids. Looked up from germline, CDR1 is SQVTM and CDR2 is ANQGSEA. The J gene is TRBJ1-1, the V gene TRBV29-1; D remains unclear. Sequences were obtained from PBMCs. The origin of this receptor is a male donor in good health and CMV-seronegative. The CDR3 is CSVEEAGGTEAFF. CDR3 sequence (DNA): TGCAGCGTTGAAGAAGCAGGAGGGACTGAAGCTTTCTTT. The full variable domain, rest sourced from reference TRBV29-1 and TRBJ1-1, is SAVISQKPSRDICQRGTSLTIQCQVDSQVTMMFWYRQQPGQSLTLIATANQGSEATYESGFVIDKFPISRPNLTFSTLTVSNMSPEDSSIYLCSVEEAGGTEAFFGQGTRLTVV.